The next 21 T cell receptor beta chains were all read from a single sample in a study of Ad26.COV2.S vaccination and SARS-CoV-2 variants. This sample's treatment: roughly 18 received Ad26.COV2.S at low or high dose, single or two shots; about 5 received placebo; per-sample allocation not given. Sampling occurred on day 63 after the first vaccine or placebo injection. The method was immunoSEQ multiplex PCR; TCRdb's version includes in-frame clones alone and lacks a portion of them. The table lists roughly 330,000 clones, around 90% of them singletons, with about 5.4% in the top ten. Sequences were derived from peripheral blood, sampled in a trial of Ad26.COV2.S vaccine versus placebo. All receptors derive from a person aged 18-60 years who received the Ad26.COV2.S COVID-19 vaccine or a placebo.

The chain is built from TRBV6-6 and TRBJ1-3; the D gene is possibly TRBD1 (6 bases). Trimming removed 7 bases at V and 4 bases at J, with 14 bases between. Germline-derived CDR1 and CDR2 are MNHNY and SVGAGI (reference sequence). This CDR3 is built from 14 residues. The CDR3 sequence is CASNKGGYGNTIYF. The CDR3 DNA sequence: TGTGCCAGCAACAAAGGGGGGTACGGAAACACCATATATTTT.

The table lists this clone with a count of one. The chain uses TRBV27 and TRBJ1-1; possibly TRBD1 for D (5 bases). Trimming shortened V by 0 bases and J by 1 base, and 9 bases separated the two germline ends. The CDR3 length is 15 residues. Germline CDR1 MNHEY, CDR2 SMNVEV (reference sequence). The chain's CDR3 is CASSLSGGGNTEAFF. CDR3 nucleotide sequence: TGTGCCAGCAGTTTATCGGGCGGGGGGAACACTGAAGCTTTCTTT.

Turning to this clone: The CDR3 end shows no conserved phenylalanine or tryptophan, and so a read error is likely. The limits of the CDR3 on the DNA are not certain, so only TCRdb's listed CDR3 is given. The chain employs TRBV24-1 and TRBJ1-5; the table assigns TRBD1, which was not confirmed against the DNA. The length of the CDR3 is 13 amino acids, counting both ends. CDR1 and CDR2 from the germline V gene are KGHDR and SFDVKD. The CDR3 reads CATDNCFPGQEYI.

This chain joins TRBV5-1 and TRBJ2-3; D might be TRBD1 (5 bases). Germline V gives CDR1 SGHRS, CDR2 YFSETQ. Deletions cut 0 bases from V and 2 bases from J, with 7 bases between. This CDR3 is built from 14 residues. The CDR3 sequence: CASSLDRFTDTQYF. DNA of the CDR3: TGCGCCAGCAGCTTGGACAGGTTCACAGATACGCAGTATTTT.

The CDR3 spells CASTQGNRVGPLHF. Written as DNA, the CDR3 is TGTGCCAGCACCCAAGGGAACCGCGTAGGACCCCTCCACTTT. This chain connects TRBV6-5 to TRBJ1-6, with unresolved D. This CDR3 contains 14 residues. Trimming stripped 7 bases from V and 12 bases from J, with 19 bases between. Germline V gene data show CDR1 as MNHEY and CDR2 as SVGAGI.

This chain joins TRBV11-2 and TRBJ2-2; a weak D match, TRBD1 (6 bases). The germline gives CDR1 SGHAT, CDR2 FQNNGV. CDR3 length: 15 amino acids. V was pared by 4 bases and J by 4 bases, with 13 bases between. For the CDR3, the DNA is TGTGCCAGCAGCTCTTACAGGGCGCGCACCGGGGAGCTGTTTTTT. This codes for CASSSYRARTGELFF.

The chain carries TRBV6-4 and TRBJ2-3; D is uncertain. V was clipped by 4 bases and J by 3 bases, with 11 bases between them. CDR1 is MRHNA and CDR2 is SNTAGT in the germline V gene. CDR3 length equals 14 residues. CDR3 nucleotides: TGTGCCAGCAGTGTGGGATTTGGTACAGATACGCAGTATTTT. It translates to CASSVGFGTDTQYF.

This chain uses TRBV10-3 with TRBJ1-2; possible D gene TRBD1, 5 bases. The CDR3 is 14 residues long. V was clipped by 7 bases and J by 8 bases, with 20 bases between them. CDR1 is ENHRY and CDR2 is SYGVKD in the germline V gene. For the CDR3, the DNA is TGTGCCATCAACAACGGGACGGTCCTATGGGGCTACACCTTC. As protein: CAINNGTVLWGYTF.

This clone was recorded a few times. The J gene is TRBJ2-7, the V gene TRBV4-1, with TRBD1 as a possible D gene (6 bases). V lost 2 bases to trimming and J lost 5 bases, with 10 bases between them. CDR1 MGHRA and CDR2 YSYEKL come from the germline V gene. This CDR3 contains 13 residues. CDR3 nucleotide sequence: TGCGCCAGCAGCCAACACAGGGCGGACGAGCAGTACTTC. This encodes CASSQHRADEQYF.

The rearrangement joins TRBV18 to TRBJ2-3, with D perhaps matching TRBD2 (6 bases). The CDR3 spans 15 residues. V was clipped by 6 bases and J by 0 bases, with 13 bases between them. Germline lookup yields CDR1 KGHSH and CDR2 LQKENI. The CDR3: CASSYGLQSTDTQYF. CDR3 DNA: TGTGCCAGCTCTTACGGACTACAGAGCACAGATACGCAGTATTTT.

This chain joins TRBV15 and TRBJ2-3; D is ambiguous. CDR1 is LNHNV, CDR2 YYDKDF, per germline (reference sequence). V was shortened by 3 bases and J by 0 bases, with 4 bases between the two germline ends. The CDR3 totals 13 residues. CDR3 coding DNA: TGTGCCACCAGCAGTACTAGCACAGATACGCAGTATTTT. Amino acid sequence: CATSSTSTDTQYF.

V and J are TRBV7-2 and TRBJ1-2, with D possibly matching TRBD1 (5 bases). The V gene's germline CDR1 is SGHTA and CDR2 FQGNSA. With 8 bases removed from V and 4 bases from J, the gap between germline ends came to 11 bases. The length of the CDR3 is 12 residues. CDR3 sequence: CASGGRGYGYTF. The DNA of the CDR3 is TGTGCCAGCGGAGGGAGGGGCTATGGCTACACCTTC.

The V call is TRBV7-3, the J call TRBJ1-1, with D possibly being TRBD1 (6 bases). CDR3 length: 14 residues. V was shortened by 2 bases and J by 3 bases, with 10 bases between the two germline ends. Germline-derived CDR1 and CDR2 are SGHTA and FQGTGA. This chain's CDR3 is CASSLARGDTEAFF. CDR3 DNA: TGTGCCAGCAGCTTAGCCAGGGGAGACACTGAAGCTTTCTTT.

A single count supports this clone. The V call is TRBV5-1, the J call TRBJ1-5; D not resolved. Germline assignment: CDR1 SGHRS and CDR2 YFSETQ. The CDR3 runs 13 residues. Trimming left V 0 bases short and J 8 bases short, with 9 bases between. The CDR3 loop reads CASSLDSAEPQHF. DNA of the CDR3: TGCGCCAGCAGCTTGGATAGTGCTGAGCCCCAGCATTTT. The complete variable domain, with remaining parts taken from reference TRBV5-1 and TRBJ1-5, reads KAGVTQTPRYLIKTRGQQVTLSCSPISGHRSVSWYQQTPGQGLQFLFEYFSETQRNKGNFPGRFSGRQFSNSRSEMNVSTLELGDSALYLCASSLDSAEPQHFGDGTRLSIL.

V and J are TRBV3-1 (or the pseudogene TRBV3-2) and TRBJ2-5, with no clear D. The germline gives CDR1 LGHDT, CDR2 YNNKEL (reference sequence). This CDR3 has 14 amino acids. V was pared by 8 bases and J by 5 bases, with 18 bases between. CDR3 DNA sequence: TGTGCCAGCCTAGGAGACGGCACCGGGGAGACCCAGTACTTC. Its protein product is CASLGDGTGETQYF.

This chain links TRBV29-1 with TRBJ1-6; 7 positions agree with TRBD1. This CDR3 spans 15 amino acids. CDR1 is SQVTM, CDR2 ANQGSEA, per germline. Unmatched junction bases numbered 5, after V lost 6 bases and J lost 0 bases. The CDR3 spells CSVRDSSSYNSPLHF. The CDR3 DNA sequence: TGCAGCGTCCGGGACAGTAGCTCCTATAATTCACCCCTCCACTTT.

This chain joins TRBV4-1 and TRBJ2-2; D might be TRBD1 (5 bases). The CDR3 totals 15 residues. V shed 0 bases and J shed 2 bases, with 7 bases lying between them. Germline-derived CDR1 and CDR2 are MGHRA and YSYEKL. This CDR3 is CASSQERGNTGELFF. The CDR3, as DNA: TGCGCCAGCAGCCAAGAAAGGGGAAACACCGGGGAGCTGTTTTTT.

The genes are TRBV5-1 and TRBJ2-1, with a weak D call TRBD1 (7 bases). The ends were cut back, 1 base at V and 7 bases at J, with 18 bases in the middle. Germline lookup yields CDR1 SGHRS and CDR2 YFSETQ. The length of the CDR3 is 16 residues. CDR3 in amino acids: CASSLFRRGDFNEQFF. CDR3 nucleotide sequence: TGCGCCAGCAGCTTGTTCCGCAGGGGGGACTTTAATGAGCAGTTCTTC.

The chain links TRBV11-3 to TRBJ2-2; D possibly corresponds to TRBD1 (6 bases). Germline assignment: CDR1 SGHNT and CDR2 YENEEA. The V and J ends lost 5 bases and 6 bases respectively, with 13 bases between them. The CDR3 extends over 14 amino acids. CDR3 bases: TGTGCCAGCAGCGAACAGGGATCGGCCGGGGAGCTGTTTTTT. This translates into CASSEQGSAGELFF.

The chain carries TRBV7-9 and TRBJ2-1; 9 bases map to TRBD1. The junction had 7 bases not matched to a gene; V was cut back by 5 bases and J by 8 bases. This CDR3 spans 14 amino acids. Per the germline V gene, CDR1 is SEHNR and CDR2 is FQNEAQ (reference sequence). The CDR3 here is CASSPGQGNDEQFF. The CDR3 DNA follows: TGTGCCAGCAGCCCGGGACAGGGTAACGATGAGCAGTTCTTC.

This chain joins TRBV2 and TRBJ1-1; the D gene is possibly TRBD1 (6 bases). This CDR3 is 12 amino acids long. Trimming shortened V by 6 bases and J by 5 bases, and 10 bases separated the two germline ends. The germline V gene encodes CDR1 SNHLY and CDR2 FYNNEI. CDR3 protein: CASSRGQTEAFF. As DNA, the CDR3 is TGTGCCAGCAGCAGGGGCCAGACTGAAGCTTTCTTT.